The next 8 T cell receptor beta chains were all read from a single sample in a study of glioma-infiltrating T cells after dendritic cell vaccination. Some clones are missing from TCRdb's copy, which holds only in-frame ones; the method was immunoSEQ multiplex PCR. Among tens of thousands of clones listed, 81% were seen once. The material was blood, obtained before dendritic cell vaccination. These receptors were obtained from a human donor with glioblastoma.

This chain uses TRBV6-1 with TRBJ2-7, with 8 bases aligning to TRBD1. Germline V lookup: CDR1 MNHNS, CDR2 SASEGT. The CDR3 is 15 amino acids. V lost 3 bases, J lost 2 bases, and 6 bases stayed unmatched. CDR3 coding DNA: TGTGCCAGCAGTGATCCCCCAGGGGGCCCCTACGAGCAGTACTTC. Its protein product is CASSDPPGGPYEQYF.

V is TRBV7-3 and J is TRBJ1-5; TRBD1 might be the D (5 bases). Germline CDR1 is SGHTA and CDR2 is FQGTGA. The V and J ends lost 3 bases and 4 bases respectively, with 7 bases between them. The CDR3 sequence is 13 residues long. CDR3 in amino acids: CASSLGLNQPQHF. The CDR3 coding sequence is TGTGCCAGCAGCTTGGGGCTAAATCAGCCCCAGCATTTT.

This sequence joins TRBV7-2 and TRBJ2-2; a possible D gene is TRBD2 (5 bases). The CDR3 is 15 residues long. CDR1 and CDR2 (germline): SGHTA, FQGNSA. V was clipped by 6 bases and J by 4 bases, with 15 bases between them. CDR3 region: CASRRRESPTGELFF. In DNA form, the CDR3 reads TGTGCCAGCAGGAGAAGGGAGTCGCCCACCGGGGAGCTGTTTTTT.

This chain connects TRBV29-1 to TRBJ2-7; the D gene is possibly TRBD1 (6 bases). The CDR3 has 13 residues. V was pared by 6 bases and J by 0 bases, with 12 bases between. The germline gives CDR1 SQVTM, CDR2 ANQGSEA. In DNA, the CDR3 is TGCAGCGTCGGAAAACAGGGCTCCTACGAGCAGTACTTC. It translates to CSVGKQGSYEQYF.

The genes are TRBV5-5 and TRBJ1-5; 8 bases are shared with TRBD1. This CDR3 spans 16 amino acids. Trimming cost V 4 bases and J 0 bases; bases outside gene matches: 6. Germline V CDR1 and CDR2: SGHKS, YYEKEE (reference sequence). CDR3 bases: TGTGCCAGCAGCCTGGCCGACAGGGGTAGCAATCAGCCCCAGCATTTT. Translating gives CASSLADRGSNQPQHF.

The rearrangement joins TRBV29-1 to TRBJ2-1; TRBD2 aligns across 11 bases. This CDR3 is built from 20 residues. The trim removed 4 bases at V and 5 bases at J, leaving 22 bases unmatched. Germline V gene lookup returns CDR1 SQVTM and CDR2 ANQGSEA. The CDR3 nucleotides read TGCAGCGTTGGGCCGGACCAACTTTTGTTACTAGCGGGGGTTCACAATGAGCAGTTCTTC. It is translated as CSVGPDQLLLLAGVHNEQFF.

The CDR3 here is CASSQDRAGMEHTEAFF. As DNA, the CDR3 is TGCGCCAGCAGCCAAGATCGGGCAGGGATGGAACACACTGAAGCTTTCTTT. V and J are TRBV4-3 and TRBJ1-1, with a weak D call TRBD1 (5 bases). The V and J ends lost 0 bases and 3 bases respectively, with 17 bases between them. CDR1 LGHNA and CDR2 YSLEER come from the germline V gene. The CDR3 covers 17 residues.

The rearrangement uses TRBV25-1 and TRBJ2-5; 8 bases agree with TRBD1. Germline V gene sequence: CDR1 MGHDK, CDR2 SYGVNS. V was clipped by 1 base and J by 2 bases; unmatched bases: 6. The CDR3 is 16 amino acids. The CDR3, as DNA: TGTGCCAGCAGTGAATTAGACAGGGGACGGCAAGAGACCCAGTACTTC. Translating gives CASSELDRGRQETQYF.